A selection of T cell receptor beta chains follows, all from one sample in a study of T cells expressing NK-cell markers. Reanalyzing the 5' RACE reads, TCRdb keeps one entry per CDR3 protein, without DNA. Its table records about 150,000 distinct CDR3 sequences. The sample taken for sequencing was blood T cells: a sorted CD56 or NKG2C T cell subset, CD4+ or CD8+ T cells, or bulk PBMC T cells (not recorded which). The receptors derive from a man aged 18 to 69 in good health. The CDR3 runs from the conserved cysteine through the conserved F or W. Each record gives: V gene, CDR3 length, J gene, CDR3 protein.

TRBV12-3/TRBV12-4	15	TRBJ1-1	CASRSLDPIGTEAFF
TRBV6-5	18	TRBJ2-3	CASSYSGLAGSSTDTQYF
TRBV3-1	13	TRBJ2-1	CASSPRDFNEQFF
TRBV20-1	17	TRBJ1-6	CSAQRGGLRDYNSPLHF
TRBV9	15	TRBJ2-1	CASSMTVSSYNEQFF
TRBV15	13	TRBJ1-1	CATKDRGGTEAFF
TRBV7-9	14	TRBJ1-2	CASSLFPHRDGYTF
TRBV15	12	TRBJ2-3	CAYGQGRDTQYF
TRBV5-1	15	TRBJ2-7	CASSTTRGPGGEQYF
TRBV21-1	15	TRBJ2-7	CASSKPGLAQYEQYF
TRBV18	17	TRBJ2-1	CASSPKEGQGFYNEQFF
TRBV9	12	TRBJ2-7	CASSADSYEQYF
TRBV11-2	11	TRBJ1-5	CASLRDQPQHF
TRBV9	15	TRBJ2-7	CASSTRGLLYCEQYF
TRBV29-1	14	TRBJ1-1	CSVEVGIMGTEAFF
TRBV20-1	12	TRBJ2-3	CSATGGPGTQYF
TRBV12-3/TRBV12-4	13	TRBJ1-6	CAIHRGGNSPLHF
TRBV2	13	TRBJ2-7	CASTFGGAREQYF
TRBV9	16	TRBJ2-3	CASSDQQRGGTDTQYF
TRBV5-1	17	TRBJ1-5	CASSLKRTGGWYQPQHF
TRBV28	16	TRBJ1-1	CASRQRTGGRNTEAFF
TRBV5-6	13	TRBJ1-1	CASSAGRRTEAFF
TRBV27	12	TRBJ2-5	CASSPIGGTQYF
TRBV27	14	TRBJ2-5	CASSPPGFQETQYF
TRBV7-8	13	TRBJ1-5	CASRSRGNQPQHF
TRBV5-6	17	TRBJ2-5	CASSLTPTGLGKETQYF
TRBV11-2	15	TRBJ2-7	CASSLGFEVSYEQYF
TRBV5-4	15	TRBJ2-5	CASSSTGGRGETQYF
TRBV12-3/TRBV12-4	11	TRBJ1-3	CASSLGDTIYF
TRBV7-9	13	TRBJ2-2	CASSPPWAWVLFF
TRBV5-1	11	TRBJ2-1	CASSPKNEQFF
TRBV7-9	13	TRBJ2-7	CASTDGEVYEQYF
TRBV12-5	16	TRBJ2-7	CASGLVPRTGGYEQYF